Below, one TCR beta chain is given with its context. CDR3 size: 13 residues. Per the germline V gene, CDR1 is SQVTM and CDR2 is ANQGSEA. The source of the sample is a study of T cells expressing NK-cell markers. Background on the study: The TCR beta repertoires were obtained from sorted CD3+CD56+NKG2C+, CD3+CD56+NKG2C- and CD3+CD56-NKG2C+ T cells. Seven HCMV-seropositive donors and one seronegative donor made up the eight sequenced donors.

5'RACE template switching with UMIs generated TCR beta cDNA. Using the 5' RACE reads, TCRdb records one entry per CDR3 protein without DNA. This sample's clone table lists about 370,000 distinct CDR3 sequences. The chain carries TRBV29-1 and TRBJ2-2. The sequence came from a woman between 45 and 65 years old in good health. Sequenced sample: blood T cells: a sorted CD56 or NKG2C T cell subset, CD4+ or CD8+ T cells, or bulk PBMC T cells (not recorded which). The CDR3 loop reads CSVERSYTGELFF.